The rows below give T cell receptor beta chains drawn from one sample of a study of cytomegalovirus exposure and HLA in healthy donors. Sequencing used immunoSEQ multiplex PCR; TCRdb keeps in-frame clones, though not all of them. The sample records around 150,000 clones, around nine tenths being singletons. The sequenced material came from PBMCs. The source is a woman aged 18-30 years in good health and CMV-seropositive. Each CDR3 is given with its conserved first and last residue. Fields, in order: V gene, clone size, J gene, D gene, CDR3 DNA, CDR3 protein. A D gene is named only where the DNA matches it firmly. Expanded clones are given a class, and other clones once, few, many or no size at all.

V gene: TRBV11-2
clone size: .
J gene: TRBJ2-3
D gene: TRBD2
CDR3 DNA: TGTGCCAGCAGCTTTGGCGGGAGGGGGAACACAGATACGCAGTATTTT
CDR3 protein: CASSFGGRGNTDTQYF

V gene: TRBV5-5
clone size: .
J gene: TRBJ2-7
D gene: TRBD2
CDR3 DNA: TGTGCCAGCAGCTTGGCCCCTCCGACTAGCGGGAGCTCCTACGAGCAGTACTTC
CDR3 protein: CASSLAPPTSGSSYEQYF

V gene: TRBV9
clone size: .
J gene: TRBJ2-1
D gene: TRBD2
CDR3 DNA: TGTGCCAGCAGCGTAGCAGCGGGAGTAGGATACGATGAGCAGTTCTTC
CDR3 protein: CASSVAAGVGYDEQFF

V gene: TRBV4-1
clone size: .
J gene: TRBJ2-7
D gene: .
CDR3 DNA: TGCGCCAGCAGCCCCCGGGACTTCAGCTCCTACGAGCAGTACTTC
CDR3 protein: CASSPRDFSSYEQYF

V gene: TRBV27
clone size: .
J gene: TRBJ2-5
D gene: TRBD2
CDR3 DNA: TGTGCCAGCAGTTTATCTAGCGGGAGCGGGGAGACCCAGTACTTC
CDR3 protein: CASSLSSGSGETQYF

V gene: TRBV10-1
clone size: .
J gene: TRBJ1-1
D gene: .
CDR3 DNA: TGCGCCAGCAGTGAGGCAAGGGGCGTAAACACTGAAGCTTTCTTT
CDR3 protein: CASSEARGVNTEAFF

V gene: TRBV30
clone size: .
J gene: TRBJ1-4
D gene: .
CDR3 DNA: TGTGCCTGGAGTGTTCTTGGAGGAGCTAATGAAAAACTGTTTTTT
CDR3 protein: CAWSVLGGANEKLFF

V gene: TRBV19
clone size: .
J gene: TRBJ2-4
D gene: TRBD2
CDR3 DNA: TGTGCCAGGGCCGGGACTAGCCGGTACTTC
CDR3 protein: CARAGTSRYF

V gene: TRBV5-4
clone size: .
J gene: TRBJ2-3
D gene: TRBD2
CDR3 DNA: TGTGCCAGCAGCCCGATGCTAGCGGGAGGGCCAGGCACAGATACGCAGTATTTT
CDR3 protein: CASSPMLAGGPGTDTQYF

V gene: TRBV18
clone size: .
J gene: TRBJ2-3
D gene: TRBD2
CDR3 DNA: TGTGCCAGCTCACCGACTAGCGGGTACACAGATACGCAGTATTTT
CDR3 protein: CASSPTSGYTDTQYF

V gene: TRBV6-5
clone size: .
J gene: TRBJ2-1
D gene: TRBD1
CDR3 DNA: TGTGCCAGCAGTCAACAGGGGGCGTTGTACAATGAGCAGTTCTTC
CDR3 protein: CASSQQGALYNEQFF

V gene: TRBV5-1
clone size: few
J gene: TRBJ1-1
D gene: TRBD1
CDR3 DNA: TGCGCCAGCAGGCCAGGGCCCTTCGGACAGGGTGACACTGAAGCTTTCTTT
CDR3 protein: CASRPGPFGQGDTEAFF

V gene: TRBV29-1
clone size: .
J gene: TRBJ2-5
D gene: .
CDR3 DNA: TGCAGCGTTGAGATGACTGACCGTCTGGGGACCCAGTACTTC
CDR3 protein: CSVEMTDRLGTQYF

V gene: TRBV29-1
clone size: once
J gene: TRBJ2-1
D gene: .
CDR3 DNA: TGCAGCGTCGAGGACTACAATGAGCAGTTCTTC
CDR3 protein: CSVEDYNEQFF

V gene: TRBV28
clone size: .
J gene: TRBJ2-5
D gene: TRBD2
CDR3 DNA: TGTGCCAGCAGAACCGGGACTAGCGGGAGTAAGACCCAGTACTTC
CDR3 protein: CASRTGTSGSKTQYF

V gene: TRBV2
clone size: .
J gene: TRBJ2-7
D gene: TRBD1
CDR3 DNA: TGTGCCAGCAGCCCGGACAGGTCCTTCTACGAGCAGTACTTC
CDR3 protein: CASSPDRSFYEQYF

V gene: TRBV29-1
clone size: .
J gene: TRBJ2-2
D gene: TRBD2
CDR3 DNA: TGCAGCGTGGAGACTAGCGGGAACACCGGGGAGCTGTTTTTT
CDR3 protein: CSVETSGNTGELFF

V gene: TRBV27
clone size: .
J gene: TRBJ2-3
D gene: TRBD1
CDR3 DNA: TGTGCCAGCAGTTGGCAACAGGGGGCCGTAGATACGCAGTATTTT
CDR3 protein: CASSWQQGAVDTQYF

V gene: TRBV29-1
clone size: .
J gene: TRBJ2-4
D gene: .
CDR3 DNA: TGCAGCGTTTACGGGGTTGAAGCCAAAAACATTCAGTACTTC
CDR3 protein: CSVYGVEAKNIQYF

V gene: TRBV5-1
clone size: .
J gene: TRBJ1-3
D gene: TRBD1
CDR3 DNA: TGCGCCAGCAGCCCCAGGGGGACTGGAAACACCATATATTTT
CDR3 protein: CASSPRGTGNTIYF

V gene: TRBV6-6
clone size: .
J gene: TRBJ1-1
D gene: .
CDR3 DNA: TGTGCCAGCAGGGGCGACACTGAAGCTTTCTTT
CDR3 protein: CASRGDTEAFF

V gene: TRBV15
clone size: .
J gene: TRBJ2-1
D gene: .
CDR3 DNA: TGTGCCACCAGGGGCGGGACAGCCTCCTACAATGAGCAGTTCTTC
CDR3 protein: CATRGGTASYNEQFF

V gene: TRBV5-1
clone size: .
J gene: TRBJ1-5
D gene: .
CDR3 DNA: TGCGCCAGCAGCTTGGCCCCAGGCTTCAATCAGCCCCAGCATTTT
CDR3 protein: CASSLAPGFNQPQHF

V gene: TRBV18
clone size: .
J gene: TRBJ1-1
D gene: .
CDR3 DNA: TGTGCCAGCTCACCACCCCGGGTGGGGAACACTGAAGCTTTCTTT
CDR3 protein: CASSPPRVGNTEAFF

V gene: TRBV14
clone size: .
J gene: TRBJ1-2
D gene: .
CDR3 DNA: TGTGCCAGCAGCCAAGATCCGGCGGGGAATGGCTACACCTTC
CDR3 protein: CASSQDPAGNGYTF